This entry describes one T cell receptor (beta chain). Its antigen remains unidentified. No much larger clone is present one base from it, and per-base qualities are unavailable. The data were obtained in a study of Tregs in tolerant kidney transplant recipients (dated by TCRdb to about 2019). About the study as a whole: TCRbeta sequencing was used in the study to identify donor-specific regulatory T cells before combined kidney and bone marrow transplantation, and the identified cells were then tracked after transplant.

Sample time point, as interpreted from the label and publication: 6 months after combined kidney and bone marrow transplant. The transplants used related donors along with nonmyeloablative bone marrow transplantation, and in the human trials mixed chimerism was transient. Thawed PBMCs were FACS-sorted into unstimulated Tregs (CD4+CD25+CD127-), CD4+ non-Tregs (CD4+CD25-), CD4 cells and CD8 cells. Patients were 4 combined kidney and bone marrow transplant recipients from the ITN036ST trial, and only these trial subjects had samples available. Healthy control blood was processed to PBMCs with a Ficoll density gradient and then cryopreserved, whereas patient PBMCs were collected both before and after transplant. The germline V gene supplies CDR1 LGHNA and CDR2 YSLEER. From its cysteine to its phenylalanine, the CDR3 spans 15 amino acids. The read is trimmed to its CDR3 DNA, 45 bases read in frame from base 1. V trim: 0 bases; J trim: 4 bases; unmatched bases: 1.

For TCRbeta CDR3 sequencing, genomic DNA was extracted from sorted cells using the QIAGEN DNeasy Blood and Tissue Kit. Through immunoSEQ, high-throughput TCRbeta CDR3 sequencing was done commercially, including PCR amplification with internal controls and bias correction. Under the source paper's analysis protocol: Unique productive TCRbeta sequences were defined by CDR3 nucleotide sequence when primers matched and otherwise by CDR3 amino acid sequence together with Vbeta and Jbeta genes. As a correction for sorting error, sequences shared between sorted populations at a frequency ratio of 2:1 or less were discarded, and the remaining shared sequences were assigned to the higher population. Sequences were defined as donor-reactive when expanded at least 5-fold in CFSE-low cells versus unstimulated cells and present at a frequency of at least 0.01% in CFSE-low cells. Jensen-Shannon divergence calculated on the top 100 TCRbeta sequences ranked by frequency was used to measure repertoire divergence. For any sample with multiple sequencing runs, sorting error was corrected in each run separately before the runs were pooled. TCRdb holds this immuneACCESS table with in-frame rearrangements only. Some clones are missing; in checked studies, unresolved V genes explain under half, and the rest has no known cause. D and trimming come from the DNA, and the V and J calls and clone size come from that table. The sample table holds 20,000 to 25,000 clones, of which over 75% were seen once. Of the sample, more than 20% is held by the ten largest clones.

Broader findings and caveats from the paper: In tolerant patients, donor-specific Tregs expanded more than Tregs overall, which suggests antigen-driven rather than nonspecific expansion. Because only a small number of patients were included, the study had limitations, and the results will need to be validated in larger populations as well as under other immunosuppression protocols. For some patients, the PCR primers changed as time went on, which meant samples from those patients could not be compared with one another at the nucleotide level. Expanding Tregs with activated donor B cells appeared to identify the most biologically relevant and donor-specific TCRbeta repertoire. Biological reproducibility was not examined directly, but technical replication error appeared to be minimal.

The chain couples TRBV4-3 to TRBJ2-7, and 12 junctional nucleotides match TRBD1. This sequence originates from a human patient who received a combined kidney and bone marrow transplant. In patients who had a transplant, some T cells may come from the graft donor. Sequencing used CD8+ T cells from blood (PBMCs), obtained 6 months after the transplant. The sequenced DNA: TGCGCCAGCAGCCAAGAGGGACAGGGGGCTTACGAGCAGTACTTC. This yields the protein CASSQEGQGAYEQYF.